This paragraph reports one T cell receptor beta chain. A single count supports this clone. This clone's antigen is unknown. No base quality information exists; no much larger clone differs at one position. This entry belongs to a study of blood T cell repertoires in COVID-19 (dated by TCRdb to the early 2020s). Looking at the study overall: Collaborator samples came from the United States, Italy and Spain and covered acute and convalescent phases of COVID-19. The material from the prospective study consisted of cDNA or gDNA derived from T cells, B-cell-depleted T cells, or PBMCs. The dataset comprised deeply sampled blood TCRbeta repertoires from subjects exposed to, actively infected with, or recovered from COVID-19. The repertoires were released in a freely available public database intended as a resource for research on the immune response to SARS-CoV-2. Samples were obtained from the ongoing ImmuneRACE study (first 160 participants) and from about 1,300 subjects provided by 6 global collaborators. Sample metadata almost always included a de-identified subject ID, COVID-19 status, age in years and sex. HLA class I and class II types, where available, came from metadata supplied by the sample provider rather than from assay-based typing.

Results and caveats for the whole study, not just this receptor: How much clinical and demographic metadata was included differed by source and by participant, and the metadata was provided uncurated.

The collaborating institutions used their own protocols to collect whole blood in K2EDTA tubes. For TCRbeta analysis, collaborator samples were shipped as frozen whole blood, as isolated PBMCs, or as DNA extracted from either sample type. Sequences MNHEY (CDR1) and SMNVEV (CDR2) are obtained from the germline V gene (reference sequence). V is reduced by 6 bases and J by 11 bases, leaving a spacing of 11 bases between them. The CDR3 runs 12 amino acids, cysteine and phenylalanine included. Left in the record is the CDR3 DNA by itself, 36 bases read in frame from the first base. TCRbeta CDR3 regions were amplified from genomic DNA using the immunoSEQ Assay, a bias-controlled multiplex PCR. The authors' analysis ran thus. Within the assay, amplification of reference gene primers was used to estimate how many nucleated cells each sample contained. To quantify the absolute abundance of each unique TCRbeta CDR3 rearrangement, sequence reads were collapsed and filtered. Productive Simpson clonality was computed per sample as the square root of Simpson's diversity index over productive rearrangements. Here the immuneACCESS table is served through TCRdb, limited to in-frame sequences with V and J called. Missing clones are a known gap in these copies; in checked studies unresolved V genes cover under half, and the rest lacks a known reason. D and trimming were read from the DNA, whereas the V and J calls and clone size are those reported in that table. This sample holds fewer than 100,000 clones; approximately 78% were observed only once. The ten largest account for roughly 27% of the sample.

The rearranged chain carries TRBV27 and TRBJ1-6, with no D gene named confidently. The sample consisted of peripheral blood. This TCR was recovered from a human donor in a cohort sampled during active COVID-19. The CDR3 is CASRANSTPLHF. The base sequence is TGTGCCAGCAGGGCTAACAGCACACCCCTCCACTTT.